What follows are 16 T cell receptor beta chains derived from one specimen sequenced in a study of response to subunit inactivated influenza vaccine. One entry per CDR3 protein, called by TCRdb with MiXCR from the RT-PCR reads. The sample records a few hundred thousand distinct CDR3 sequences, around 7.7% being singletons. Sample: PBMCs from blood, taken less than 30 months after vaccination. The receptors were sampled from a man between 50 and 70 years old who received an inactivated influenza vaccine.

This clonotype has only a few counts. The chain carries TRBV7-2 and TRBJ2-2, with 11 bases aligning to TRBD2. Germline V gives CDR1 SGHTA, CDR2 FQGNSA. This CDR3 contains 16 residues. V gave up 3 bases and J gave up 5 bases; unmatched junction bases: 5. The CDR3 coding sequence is TGTGCCAGCAGCTTTAGCGGGGGGGCCCGAACCGGGGAGCTGTTTTTT. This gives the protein CASSFSGGARTGELFF.

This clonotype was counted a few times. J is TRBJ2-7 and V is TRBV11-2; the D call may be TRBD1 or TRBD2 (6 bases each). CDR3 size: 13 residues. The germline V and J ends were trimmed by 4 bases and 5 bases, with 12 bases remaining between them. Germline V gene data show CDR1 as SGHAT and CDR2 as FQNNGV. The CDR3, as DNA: TGTGCCAGCAGCTCGAGGGGGGCTAACGAGCAGTACTTC. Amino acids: CASSSRGANEQYF.

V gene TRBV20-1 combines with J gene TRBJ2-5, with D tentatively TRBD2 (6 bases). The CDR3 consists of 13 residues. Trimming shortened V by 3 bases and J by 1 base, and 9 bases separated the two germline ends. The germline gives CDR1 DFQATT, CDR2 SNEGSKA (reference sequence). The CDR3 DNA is TGCAGTGCTAGGCGAGCGGGCCAAGAGACCCAGTACTTC. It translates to CSARRAGQETQYF.

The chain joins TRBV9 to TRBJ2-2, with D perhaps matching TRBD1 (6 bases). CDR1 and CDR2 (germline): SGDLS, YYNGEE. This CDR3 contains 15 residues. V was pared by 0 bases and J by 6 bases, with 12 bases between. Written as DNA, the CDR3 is TGTGCCAGCAGCGTAGCATATTGGGGGCCCGGGGAGCTGTTTTTT. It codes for CASSVAYWGPGELFF.

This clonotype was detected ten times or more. CDR3 region: CASSLTGIGNQPQHF. For the CDR3, the DNA is TGCGCCAGCAGCTTGACAGGGATCGGCAATCAGCCCCAGCATTTT. This rearrangement joins TRBV5-1 to TRBJ1-5, with D possibly TRBD1 on 6 matching bases. Germline V CDR1 and CDR2: SGHRS, YFSETQ. The CDR3 is made up of 15 amino acids. The ends were cut back, 1 base at V and 2 bases at J, with 10 bases in the middle.

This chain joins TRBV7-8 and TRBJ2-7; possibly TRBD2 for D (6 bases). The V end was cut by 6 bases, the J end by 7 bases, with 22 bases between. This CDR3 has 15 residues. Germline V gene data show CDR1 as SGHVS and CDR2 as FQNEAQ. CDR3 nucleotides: TGTGCCAGCAGGTTGGGGAGGACTCCCGACGGGGAGCAGTACTTC. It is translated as CASRLGRTPDGEQYF.

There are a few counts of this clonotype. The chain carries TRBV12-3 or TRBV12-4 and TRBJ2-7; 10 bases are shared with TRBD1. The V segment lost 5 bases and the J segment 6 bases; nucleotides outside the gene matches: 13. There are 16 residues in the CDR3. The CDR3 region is CASSVTGTGVRGEQYF. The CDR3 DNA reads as TGTGCCAGCAGTGTCACCGGGACAGGGGTCAGGGGCGAGCAGTACTTC.

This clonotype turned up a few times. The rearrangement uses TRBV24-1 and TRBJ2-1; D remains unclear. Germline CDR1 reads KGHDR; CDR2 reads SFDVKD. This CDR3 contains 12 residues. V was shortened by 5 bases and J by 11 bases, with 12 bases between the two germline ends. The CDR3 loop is CATSAHSGKQFF. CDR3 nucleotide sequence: TGTGCCACCAGTGCCCACAGTGGTAAGCAGTTCTTC.

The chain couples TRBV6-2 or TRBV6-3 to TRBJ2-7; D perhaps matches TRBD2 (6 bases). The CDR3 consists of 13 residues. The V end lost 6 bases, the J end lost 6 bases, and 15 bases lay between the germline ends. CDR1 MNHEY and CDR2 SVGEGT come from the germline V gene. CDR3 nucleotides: TGTGCCAGCAGCCGACCGGGGACTGGCGAGCAGTACTTC. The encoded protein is CASSRPGTGEQYF.

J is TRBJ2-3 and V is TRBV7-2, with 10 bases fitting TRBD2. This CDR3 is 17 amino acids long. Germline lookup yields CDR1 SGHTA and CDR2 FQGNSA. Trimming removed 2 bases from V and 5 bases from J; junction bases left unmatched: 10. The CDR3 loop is CASSLSGGGSPLDTQYF. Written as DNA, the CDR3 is TGTGCCAGCAGCTTAAGCGGGGGGGGATCCCCCTTAGATACGCAGTATTTT.

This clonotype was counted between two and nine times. In nucleotides, the CDR3 is TGCAGCGTCGATAGCGGGAGTGGAGAGACCCAGTACTTC. It codes for CSVDSGSGETQYF. The chain joins TRBV29-1 to TRBJ2-5; TRBD2 agrees at 9 bases. With V trimmed by 6 bases and J by 4 bases, 6 bases remained unmatched. The CDR3 has 13 amino acids. Germline V gene lookup returns CDR1 SQVTM and CDR2 ANQGSEA.

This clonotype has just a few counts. CDR3 bases: TGCGCCAGCAGCTTGGAAGTGGCAGTTAATGAAAAACTGTTTTTT. This translates into CASSLEVAVNEKLFF. The chain combines TRBV5-1 with TRBJ1-4; D unresolved. CDR1 and CDR2 from the germline V gene are SGHRS and YFSETQ. V gave up 0 bases and J gave up 4 bases, with 10 bases separating them. This CDR3 region has 15 residues.

The CDR3 spells CSALVGGSRGTQYF. The CDR3 region has the DNA TGCAGTGCTTTGGTCGGGGGCTCGAGGGGGACCCAGTACTTC. V is TRBV20-1 and J is TRBJ2-5; D might be TRBD1 or TRBD2, each matching 6 bases. CDR1 DFQATT and CDR2 SNEGSKA come from the germline V gene (reference sequence). This CDR3 is built from 14 residues. Trimming cost V 5 bases and J 7 bases, with 20 bases left between them.

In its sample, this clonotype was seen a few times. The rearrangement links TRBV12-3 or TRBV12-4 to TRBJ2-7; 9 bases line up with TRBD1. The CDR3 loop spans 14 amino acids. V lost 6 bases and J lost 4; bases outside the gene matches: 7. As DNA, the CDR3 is TGTGCCAGCAGGCCCGGGACAGGGAATTACGAGCAGTACTTC. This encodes CASRPGTGNYEQYF.

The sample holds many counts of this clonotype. In nucleotides, the CDR3 is TGCAGCGGTACGATGCTAACCAATGAGCAGTTCTTC. This encodes CSGTMLTNEQFF. The chain employs TRBV29-1 and TRBJ2-1; D gene uncertain. The ends were cut back, 7 bases at V and 6 bases at J, with 13 bases in the middle. CDR1 is SQVTM and CDR2 is ANQGSEA in the germline V gene. This CDR3 spans 12 amino acids.

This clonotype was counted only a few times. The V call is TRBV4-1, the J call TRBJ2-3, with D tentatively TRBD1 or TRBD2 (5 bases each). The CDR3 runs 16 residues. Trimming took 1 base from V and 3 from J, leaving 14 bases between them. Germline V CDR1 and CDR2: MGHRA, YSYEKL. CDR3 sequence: CASSQASLEGTDTQYF. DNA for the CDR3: TGCGCCAGCAGCCAAGCTTCCCTAGAGGGGACAGATACGCAGTATTTT.